Listed below are T cell receptor beta chains from one sample, sequenced in a study of shared clonotypes between healthy human individuals. Here immunoSEQ multiplex PCR was the method, and the copy in TCRdb shows in-frame clones only, minus some. The table lists 1,500,000 or so clones, around 95% of them singletons. Material: naive CD4+ T cells sorted from blood. The receptor source for this set is a man under 40 in good health. Each CDR3 is given with its conserved first and last residue. The D gene is left open where the match is weak. Clone sizes are given selectively: once, few, many, or a class where the clone is expanded.

TRBD1	NA	TRBV18	TRBJ2-1	TGTGCCAGCTCACTCCGGACAGGGGATGGTAATGAGCAGTTCTTC	CASSLRTGDGNEQFF
TRBD2	NA	TRBV9	TRBJ2-1	TGTGCCAGCAGCGTAGAAATCCAGCGGGATCCGAATGAGCAGTTCTTC	CASSVEIQRDPNEQFF
TRBD1	NA	TRBV10-3	TRBJ2-5	TGTGCCATCAAACGGGGTGACAGGGTGCAAGAGACCCAGTACTTC	CAIKRGDRVQETQYF
NA	once	TRBV5-1	TRBJ2-2	TGCGCCAGCACCCAGACGGTGGGGCCCGGGGAGCTGTTTTTT	CASTQTVGPGELFF
NA	NA	TRBV5-8	TRBJ2-3	TGTGCCAGCAGCTTTGGCCAGGGTTGGAGCACAGATACGCAGTATTTT	CASSFGQGWSTDTQYF
NA	NA	TRBV27	TRBJ1-2	TGTGCCAGCAGGGCCCTCGCGGGGAATGGCTACACCTTC	CASRALAGNGYTF
TRBD2	NA	TRBV27	TRBJ2-7	TGTGCCAGCAGCCCTCGGGGACTAAGCCCTTACGAGCAGTACTTC	CASSPRGLSPYEQYF
TRBD2	NA	TRBV6-1	TRBJ2-7	TGTGCCAGCAGTGAAGCTCGGGGGGTAGCCTACGAGCAGTACTTC	CASSEARGVAYEQYF
NA	NA	TRBV6-5	TRBJ2-7	TGTGCCAGCAGTTACTCGACTGGGGTCAGTGAGCAGTACTTC	CASSYSTGVSEQYF
NA	NA	TRBV5-1	TRBJ2-1	TGCGCCAGCAGCTTACTAGCTTCGAGTTCGGATGAGCAGTTCTTC	CASSLLASSSDEQFF
NA	NA	TRBV5-1	TRBJ1-1	TGCGCCAGCAGCCCGCGCGGGGCACCGAACACTGAAGCTTTCTTT	CASSPRGAPNTEAFF
TRBD1	NA	TRBV28	TRBJ2-7	TGTGCCAGCAGTTTAATCGTCAGGGGGACATCTGGGGAGCAGTACTTC	CASSLIVRGTSGEQYF
NA	NA	TRBV14	TRBJ2-2	TGTGCCAGCAGCCAAGGAAGTCCCTGGGGCGGGGAGCTGTTTTTT	CASSQGSPWGGELFF
TRBD2	NA	TRBV29-1	TRBJ2-1	TGCAGCGTTGGAAGCGGGAGGGATCAGTTCTTC	CSVGSGRDQFF
TRBD2	NA	TRBV27	TRBJ2-3	TGTGCCAGCGGTACAAGACTAGCGGGAGCGTTGGATACGCAGTATTTT	CASGTRLAGALDTQYF
NA	NA	TRBV9	TRBJ2-7	TGTGCCAGCAGCGAGGGGGCGGGAGGTACCTACGAGCAGTACTTC	CASSEGAGGTYEQYF
TRBD2	NA	TRBV4-1	TRBJ2-3	TGCGCCAGCAGCCAAGATATTCCAGCGGGAGTTCTAGATACGCAGTATTTT	CASSQDIPAGVLDTQYF
NA	once	TRBV7-8	TRBJ1-2	TGTGCCAGCGGCCGGGCGCAGGAGAACTATGGCTACACCTTC	CASGRAQENYGYTF
NA	NA	TRBV27	TRBJ1-1	TGTGCCAGCAGTCAGGGGTCTGAAGCTTTCTTT	CASSQGSEAFF
NA	NA	TRBV29-1	TRBJ2-7	TGCAGCGTTGGGCTAGCGAACGAGCAGTACTTC	CSVGLANEQYF
TRBD2	NA	TRBV29-1	TRBJ2-5	TGCAGCGTTCCCACTAGCGGGAGAAAAGAGACCCAGTACTTC	CSVPTSGRKETQYF
NA	NA	TRBV18	TRBJ2-7	TGTGCCAGCTCTGCCGGGACTTACTACGAGCAGTACTTC	CASSAGTYYEQYF
NA	NA	TRBV6-5	TRBJ1-1	TGTGCCAGCAGTTATAATGTAGAGGGGACGGCTTTCTTT	CASSYNVEGTAFF
NA	NA	TRBV6-6	TRBJ1-1	TGTGCCAGCAGTCCACTAGAGGCCCGGCCCACGAAAGCTTTCTTT	CASSPLEARPTKAFF
NA	NA	TRBV9	TRBJ2-1	TGTGCCAGCAGCGTAGCGGGGGACGCCCACAATGAGCAGTTCTTC	CASSVAGDAHNEQFF
NA	NA	TRBV7-9	TRBJ2-7	TGTGCCAGCAGCTTAGACAGGTCCGAGGACGAGCAGTACTTC	CASSLDRSEDEQYF
NA	once	TRBV28	TRBJ2-7	TGTGCCAGCAGTTCTCGGGCGGGCACAAGGTGGTACGAGCAGTACTTC	CASSSRAGTRWYEQYF
NA	NA	TRBV5-4	TRBJ2-5	TGTGCCAGCAGCTTGGGAACTAGGGGGTACCAAGAGACCCAGTACTTC	CASSLGTRGYQETQYF
NA	once	TRBV19	TRBJ1-2	TGTGCCAGTAGTATTCTTCAAGTTGGAGGCTATGGCTACACCTTC	CASSILQVGGYGYTF
TRBD2	NA	TRBV5-1	TRBJ2-7	TGCGCCAGCAGAAGGTTAGCCTCGACTAGCGGGTTCTCCTACGAGCAGTACTTC	CASRRLASTSGFSYEQYF
TRBD1	NA	TRBV15	TRBJ2-7	TGTGCCACCAGCCTCCGGACAGGGGCCTATAGCACCTACGAGCAGTACTTC	CATSLRTGAYSTYEQYF
TRBD2	NA	TRBV27	TRBJ2-2	TGTGCCAGCAGTCCACCGGGACTAGTGAACACCGGGGAGCTGTTTTTT	CASSPPGLVNTGELFF
NA	NA	TRBV6-5	TRBJ2-7	TGTGCCAGCAGCAGGCGACAGGCCGCCAGCTACGAGCAGTACTTC	CASSRRQAASYEQYF
NA	NA	TRBV10-3	TRBJ2-1	TGTGCCATCAGTGACTCTAGTCGGGGTTTCAATGAGCAGTTCTTC	CAISDSSRGFNEQFF
NA	NA	TRBV15	TRBJ2-2	TGTGCCACCAGCAGAGATTCTACCGGGGAGCTGTTTTTT	CATSRDSTGELFF
TRBD1	NA	TRBV5-6	TRBJ2-7	TGTGCCAGCACCCGGGACAGCTACGAGCAGTACTTC	CASTRDSYEQYF
NA	once	TRBV6-5	TRBJ2-5	TGTGCCAGCAGGATACAGATCCAAGAGACCCAGTACTTC	CASRIQIQETQYF